Listed below are T cell receptor beta chains from one sample, sequenced in a study of OX40 agonist ivuxolimab in advanced cancers. Clones were read by immunoSEQ multiplex PCR, and TCRdb kept only the in-frame ones, dropping some. This repertoire shows some 27,000 clones, approximately 80% found once; its top ten account for 11%. Specimen: CD4+ or CD8+ T cells sorted from blood, collected in a trial of the OX40 agonist ivuxolimab. The receptors were gathered from an adult with an advanced solid tumor such as melanoma, head and neck, liver or kidney cancer. Both conserved end residues are part of each CDR3. D genes are given only for firm matches. Part of the rows lack a size; the others show once, few, many or a class for expanded clones.

-	TRBJ1-1	TRBV27	TRBD1	CASSRTGNTEAFF	TGTGCCAGCAGTCGGACAGGGAACACTGAAGCTTTCTTT
-	TRBJ1-3	TRBV7-9	TRBD1	CASSSRPGQSGNTIYF	TGTGCCAGCAGCTCCCGACCGGGACAGAGTGGAAACACCATATATTTT
-	TRBJ1-2	TRBV27	TRBD1	CASSWTGGNYGYTF	TGTGCCAGCAGCTGGACAGGGGGCAACTATGGCTACACCTTC
-	TRBJ2-2	TRBV15	-	CATSRGLGAVNTGELFF	TGTGCCACCAGCAGAGGGTTGGGGGCAGTGAACACCGGGGAGCTGTTTTTT
-	TRBJ2-3	TRBV10-3	TRBD1	CAISHFRPGQGADTQYF	TGTGCCATCAGTCATTTTCGACCTGGACAGGGCGCAGATACGCAGTATTTT
-	TRBJ2-5	TRBV5-6	-	CASSLSYQETQYF	TGTGCCAGCAGCTTGTCGTACCAAGAGACCCAGTACTTC
medium-sized	TRBJ1-4	TRBV6-5	-	CASSYSSTENEKLFF	TGTGCCAGCAGTTACTCGAGTACAGAGAATGAAAAACTGTTTTTT
-	TRBJ2-5	TRBV6-5	-	CASSYTGSGYQETQYF	TGTGCCAGCAGTTACACAGGGTCGGGGTACCAAGAGACCCAGTACTTC
-	TRBJ1-6	TRBV6-5	-	CASSYRGGAYSPLHF	TGTGCCAGCAGTTACCGGGGAGGGGCCTATTCACCCCTCCACTTT
-	TRBJ2-7	TRBV6-6	TRBD1	CASSTTGFEQYF	TGTGCCAGCAGTACGACAGGGTTCGAGCAGTACTTC
-	TRBJ2-7	TRBV7-9	TRBD1	CASSFTGGEQYF	TGTGCCAGCAGCTTTACAGGGGGCGAGCAGTACTTC
-	TRBJ1-1	TRBV4-2	-	CASSPRSNTEAFF	TGTGCCAGCAGCCCCCGGTCGAACACTGAAGCTTTCTTT
-	TRBJ2-7	TRBV2	TRBD1	CASRGGQGYEQYF	TGTGCCAGCAGGGGGGGACAGGGCTACGAGCAGTACTTC
few	TRBJ2-1	TRBV9	TRBD2	CASSVVASGYYNEQFF	TGTGCCAGCAGCGTAGTAGCTAGCGGGTATTACAATGAGCAGTTCTTC
-	TRBJ2-6	TRBV7-9	-	CASSSLAFSGANVLTF	TGTGCCAGCAGCTCCCTAGCTTTCTCTGGGGCCAACGTCCTGACTTTC
few	TRBJ2-1	TRBV4-3	TRBD1	CASSQPPAGQGYNEQFF	TGCGCCAGCAGCCAACCCCCAGCGGGACAGGGATACAATGAGCAGTTCTTC
once	TRBJ1-2	TRBV6-5	-	CASTPGVDYGYTF	TGTGCCAGCACACCAGGGGTCGACTATGGCTACACCTTC
-	TRBJ1-1	TRBV4-3	TRBD1	CASSQETGGKTEAFF	TGCGCCAGCAGCCAAGAAACAGGGGGCAAAACTGAAGCTTTCTTT
-	TRBJ2-7	TRBV19	TRBD1	CASSPRTGGGNDEQYF	TGTGCCAGTAGTCCCCGGACAGGGGGTGGGAACGACGAGCAGTACTTC
-	TRBJ2-2	TRBV5-1	-	CASSLVNYGGELFF	TGCGCCAGCAGCTTGGTGAATTACGGCGGGGAGCTGTTTTTT
-	TRBJ2-7	TRBV7-2	-	CASSLVVGGSGEQYF	TGTGCCAGCAGCTTAGTGGTCGGGGGATCGGGAGAGCAGTACTTC
-	TRBJ1-2	TRBV6-5	-	CASSYGTWDYGYTF	TGTGCCAGCAGTTACGGGACGTGGGACTATGGCTACACCTTC
-	TRBJ1-5	TRBV6-1	-	CASSAPRGSNQPQHF	TGTGCCAGCAGTGCACCAAGGGGTAGCAATCAGCCCCAGCATTTT
-	TRBJ2-7	TRBV5-4	TRBD1	CASSQGQGSSYEQYF	TGTGCCAGCAGCCAGGGACAGGGGAGCTCCTACGAGCAGTACTTC
-	TRBJ2-3	TRBV4-1	-	CASSLPVDITHQSDTQYF	TGCGCCAGCAGCCTCCCTGTGGATATTACCCATCAATCAGATACGCAGTATTTT
-	TRBJ2-7	TRBV10-3	-	CASSYSSYGSSYEQYF	TGTGCCAGCAGTTACTCGAGCTATGGGAGCTCCTACGAGCAGTACTTC
-	TRBJ1-1	TRBV29-1	-	CSVEAWDTEAFF	TGCAGCGTTGAAGCGTGGGACACTGAAGCTTTCTTT
-	TRBJ1-2	TRBV29-1	-	CSVEAQPPNYGYTF	TGCAGCGTTGAAGCCCAGCCGCCTAACTATGGCTACACCTTC
-	TRBJ2-6	TRBV13	-	CASSSNRVVLSGANVLTF	TGTGCCAGCAGCTCAAACAGGGTCGTACTCTCTGGGGCCAACGTCCTGACTTTC
-	TRBJ2-7	TRBV5-4	-	CASSLGEPYEQYF	TGTGCCAGCAGCTTAGGAGAGCCCTACGAGCAGTACTTC
-	TRBJ2-3	TRBV7-8	-	CASSTPADTQYF	TGTGCCAGCAGCACCCCAGCAGATACGCAGTATTTT
-	TRBJ2-6	TRBV19	TRBD1	CASHPWGQGEAKSSGANVLTF	TGTGCCAGCCACCCTTGGGGACAGGGTGAAGCAAAGAGCTCTGGGGCCAACGTCCTGACTTTC
-	TRBJ2-2	TRBV4-3	-	CASSTFSNTGELFF	TGCGCCAGCAGCACGTTCTCGAACACCGGGGAGCTGTTTTTT
-	TRBJ1-1	TRBV28	-	CASSLDLAEAFF	TGTGCCAGCAGTCTAGATCTCGCTGAAGCTTTCTTT
-	TRBJ2-3	TRBV6-5	-	CASSSGFTDTQYF	TGTGCCAGCAGTTCCGGGTTCACAGATACGCAGTATTTT
-	TRBJ2-7	TRBV19	-	CASSIGGGSYEQYF	TGTGCCAGTAGTATAGGGGGCGGATCCTACGAGCAGTACTTC
few	TRBJ2-7	TRBV29-1	TRBD2	CSVARAGGQAPYEQYF	TGCAGCGTTGCCCGAGCGGGGGGGCAGGCACCGTACGAGCAGTACTTC
-	TRBJ1-1	TRBV5-1	-	CASSLGPMNTEAFF	TGCGCCAGCAGCTTGGGACCGATGAACACTGAAGCTTTCTTT
few	TRBJ2-1	TRBV4-3	-	CASSLIASIYNEQFF	TGCGCCAGCAGCTTAATTGCTTCGATCTACAATGAGCAGTTCTTC
-	TRBJ1-4	TRBV9	-	CASSVTPATNEKLFF	TGTGCCAGCAGCGTAACCCCAGCAACTAATGAAAAACTGTTTTTT
-	TRBJ2-3	TRBV5-1	TRBD2	CASSLLGGDRTDTQYF	TGCGCCAGCAGCCTCCTTGGGGGGGACCGCACAGATACGCAGTATTTT
-	TRBJ1-5	TRBV7-8	-	CASSLLRQGSNQPQHF	TGTGCCAGCAGCCTCCTCCGGCAGGGTAGCAATCAGCCCCAGCATTTT
-	TRBJ2-7	TRBV7-9	TRBD2	CASSLSPSGSYEQYF	TGTGCCAGCAGCTTATCCCCTAGCGGGTCCTACGAGCAGTACTTC
-	TRBJ2-1	TRBV7-3	TRBD2	CASSLTSGGYNEQFF	TGTGCCAGCAGCTTAACTAGCGGGGGCTACAATGAGCAGTTCTTC
-	TRBJ2-7	TRBV27	TRBD2	CASSFLAGSSYEQYF	TGTGCCAGCAGTTTTCTAGCGGGCTCCTCCTACGAGCAGTACTTC
-	TRBJ1-4	TRBV27	-	CASSSLNGFNEKLFF	TGTGCCAGCAGTTCGCTCAACGGATTTAATGAAAAACTGTTTTTT
-	TRBJ1-5	TRBV6-5	-	CASSYSPLGLGQPQHF	TGTGCCAGCAGTTACTCCCCCCTGGGGTTGGGGCAGCCCCAGCATTTT
-	TRBJ1-2	TRBV4-3	-	CASSQDSGPLYGYTF	TGCGCCAGCAGCCAAGACAGTGGGCCCCTCTATGGCTACACCTTC
medium-sized	TRBJ1-3	TRBV21-1	-	CAKSRGFRTGNTIYF	TGTGCCAAATCCAGGGGGTTTCGCACTGGAAACACCATATATTTT
-	TRBJ2-7	TRBV4-1	-	CASSPSGTRQGGSYEQYF	TGCGCCAGCAGCCCCTCCGGCACCCGGCAGGGGGGCTCCTACGAGCAGTACTTC
-	TRBJ2-7	TRBV25-1	-	CASSATLGGTYEQYF	TGTGCCAGCAGTGCAACGCTCGGGGGAACCTACGAGCAGTACTTC
-	TRBJ2-5	TRBV5-4	-	CASSLSYQETQYF	TGTGCCAGCAGCTTGTCGTACCAAGAGACCCAGTACTTC
few	TRBJ2-7	TRBV6-6	-	CASSYWGAEQYF	TGTGCCAGCAGTTACTGGGGAGCCGAGCAGTACTTC
-	TRBJ2-1	TRBV7-3	TRBD2	CASSLGFPSGEKFGNEQFF	TGTGCCAGCAGCTTAGGGTTCCCTAGCGGGGAGAAATTTGGCAATGAGCAGTTCTTC
once	TRBJ2-7	TRBV7-9	TRBD2	CASSGSSGGTYEQYF	TGTGCCAGCAGCGGGTCTAGCGGGGGGACCTACGAGCAGTACTTC
-	TRBJ1-1	TRBV27	-	CASTLAQGTEAFF	TGTGCCAGCACCCTAGCCCAAGGGACTGAAGCTTTCTTT
-	TRBJ2-5	TRBV4-2	TRBD2	CASSLAGTSGGPQETQYF	TGTGCCAGCAGCTTGGCCGGGACTAGCGGGGGACCTCAAGAGACCCAGTACTTC